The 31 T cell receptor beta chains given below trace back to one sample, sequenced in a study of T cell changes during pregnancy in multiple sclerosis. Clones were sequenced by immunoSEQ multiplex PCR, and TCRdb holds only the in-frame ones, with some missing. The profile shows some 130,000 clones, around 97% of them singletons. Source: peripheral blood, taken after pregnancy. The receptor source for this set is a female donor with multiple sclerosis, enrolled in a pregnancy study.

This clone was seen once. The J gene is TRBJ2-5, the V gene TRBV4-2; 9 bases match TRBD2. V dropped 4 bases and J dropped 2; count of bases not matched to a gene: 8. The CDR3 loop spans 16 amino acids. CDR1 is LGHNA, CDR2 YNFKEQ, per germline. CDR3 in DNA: TGTGCCAGCAGCCTAGAAACGGGACTAGCTCAAGAGACCCAGTACTTC. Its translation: CASSLETGLAQETQYF.

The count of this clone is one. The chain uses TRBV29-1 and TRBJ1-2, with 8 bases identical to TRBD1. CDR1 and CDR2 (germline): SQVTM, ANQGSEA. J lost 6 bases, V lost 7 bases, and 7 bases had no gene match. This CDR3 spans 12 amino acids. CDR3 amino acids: CSGQGSENGYTF. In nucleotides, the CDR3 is TGCAGCGGACAGGGGAGTGAGAATGGCTACACCTTC.

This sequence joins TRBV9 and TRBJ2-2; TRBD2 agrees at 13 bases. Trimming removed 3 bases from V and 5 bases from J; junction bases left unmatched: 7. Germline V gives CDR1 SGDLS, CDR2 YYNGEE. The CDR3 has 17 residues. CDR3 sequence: CASSERTSGRGTGELFF. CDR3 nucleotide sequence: TGTGCCAGCAGCGAAAGGACTAGCGGGAGAGGTACCGGGGAGCTGTTTTTT.

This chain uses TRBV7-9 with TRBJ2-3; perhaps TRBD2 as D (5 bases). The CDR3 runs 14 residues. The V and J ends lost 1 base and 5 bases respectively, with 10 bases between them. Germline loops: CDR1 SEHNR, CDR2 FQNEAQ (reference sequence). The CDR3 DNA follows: TGTGCCAGCAGCTTAGAACTAGGGCGAGATACGCAGTATTTT. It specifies CASSLELGRDTQYF.

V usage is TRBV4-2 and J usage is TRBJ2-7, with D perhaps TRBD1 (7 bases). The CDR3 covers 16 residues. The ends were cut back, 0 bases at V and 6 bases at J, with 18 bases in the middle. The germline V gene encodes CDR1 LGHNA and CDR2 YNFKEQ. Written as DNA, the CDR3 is TGTGCCAGCAGCCAAGATCAGCCAGGGGGGTCCGGCGAGCAGTACTTC. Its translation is CASSQDQPGGSGEQYF.

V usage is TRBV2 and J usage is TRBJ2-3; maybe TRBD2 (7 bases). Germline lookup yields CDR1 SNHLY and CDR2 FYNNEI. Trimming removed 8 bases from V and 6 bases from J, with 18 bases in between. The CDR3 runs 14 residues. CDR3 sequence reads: CASEGTRGADTQYF. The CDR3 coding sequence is TGTGCCAGCGAGGGGACCCGGGGGGCGGATACGCAGTATTTT. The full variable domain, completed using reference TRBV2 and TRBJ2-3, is EPEVTQTPSHQVTQMGQEVILRCVPISNHLYFYWYRQILGQKVEFLVSFYNNEISEKSEIFDDQFSVERPDGSNFTLKIRSTKLEDSAMYFCASEGTRGADTQYFGPGTRLTVL.

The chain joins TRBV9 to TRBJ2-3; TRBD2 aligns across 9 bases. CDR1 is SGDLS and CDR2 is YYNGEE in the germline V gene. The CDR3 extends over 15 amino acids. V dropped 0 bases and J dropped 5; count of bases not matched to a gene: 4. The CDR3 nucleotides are TGTGCCAGCAGCGTAGCAGTAGCGGGAGTAGATACGCAGTATTTT. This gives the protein CASSVAVAGVDTQYF.

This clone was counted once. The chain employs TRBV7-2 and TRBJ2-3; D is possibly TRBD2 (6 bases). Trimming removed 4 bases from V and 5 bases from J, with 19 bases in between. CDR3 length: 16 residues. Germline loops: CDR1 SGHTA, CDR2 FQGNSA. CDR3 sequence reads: CASSSTRDSPLDTQYF. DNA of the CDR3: TGTGCCAGCAGCTCGACCCGGGACTCCCCTTTAGATACGCAGTATTTT.

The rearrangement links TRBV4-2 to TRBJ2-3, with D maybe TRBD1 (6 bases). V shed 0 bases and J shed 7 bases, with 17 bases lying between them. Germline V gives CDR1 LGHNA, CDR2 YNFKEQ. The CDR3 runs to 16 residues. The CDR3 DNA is TGTGCCAGCAGCCAAGATAGGTCAGGGGTTCGAAATACGCAGTATTTT. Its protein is CASSQDRSGVRNTQYF.

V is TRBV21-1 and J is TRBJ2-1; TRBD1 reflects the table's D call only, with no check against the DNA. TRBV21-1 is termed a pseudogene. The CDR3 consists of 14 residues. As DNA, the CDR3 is TGTGCCAGCAGCAACCAGGGGCCCTACAATGAGCAGTTCTTC. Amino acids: CASSNQGPYNEQFF.

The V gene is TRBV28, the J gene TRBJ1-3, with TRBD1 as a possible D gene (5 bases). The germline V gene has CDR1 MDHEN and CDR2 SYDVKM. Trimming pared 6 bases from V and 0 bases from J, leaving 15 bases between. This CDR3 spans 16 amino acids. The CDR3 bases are TGTGCCAGCAGCTCCATGGTGGGGCTCTCTGGAAACACCATATATTTT. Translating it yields CASSSMVGLSGNTIYF. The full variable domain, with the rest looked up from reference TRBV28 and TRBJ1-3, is DVKVTQSSRYLVKRTGEKVFLECVQDMDHENMFWYRQDPGLGLRLIYFSYDVKMKEKGDIPEGYSVSREKKERFSLILESASTNQTSMYLCASSSMVGLSGNTIYFGEGSWLTVV.

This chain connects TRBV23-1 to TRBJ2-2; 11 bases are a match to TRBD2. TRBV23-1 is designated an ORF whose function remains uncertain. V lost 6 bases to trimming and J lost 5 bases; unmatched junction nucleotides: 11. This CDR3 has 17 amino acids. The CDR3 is CASRFTLAGDDTGELFF. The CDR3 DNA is TGCGCCAGCAGATTTACACTAGCGGGAGATGATACCGGGGAGCTGTTTTTT.

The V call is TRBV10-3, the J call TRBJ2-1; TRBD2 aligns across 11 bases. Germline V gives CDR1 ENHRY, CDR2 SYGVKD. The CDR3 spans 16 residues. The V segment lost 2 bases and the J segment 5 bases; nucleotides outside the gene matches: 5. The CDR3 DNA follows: TGTGCCATCAGTGAGCAGGGACTAGCGGTAGACAATGAGCAGTTCTTC. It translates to CAISEQGLAVDNEQFF.

The CDR3 bases are TGCGCCAGCAGCTTGGATGGAAGACTCTCCTACAATGAGCAGTTCTTC. This encodes CASSLDGRLSYNEQFF. The chain recombines TRBV5-1 with TRBJ2-1; D is undetermined. Germline V gives CDR1 SGHRS, CDR2 YFSETQ. Trimming pared 0 bases from V and 0 bases from J, leaving 10 bases between. This CDR3 comprises 16 residues. Combining the CDR3 with reference TRBV5-1 and TRBJ2-1 gives the whole variable domain KAGVTQTPRYLIKTRGQQVTLSCSPISGHRSVSWYQQTPGQGLQFLFEYFSETQRNKGNFPGRFSGRQFSNSRSEMNVSTLELGDSALYLCASSLDGRLSYNEQFFGPGTRLTVL.

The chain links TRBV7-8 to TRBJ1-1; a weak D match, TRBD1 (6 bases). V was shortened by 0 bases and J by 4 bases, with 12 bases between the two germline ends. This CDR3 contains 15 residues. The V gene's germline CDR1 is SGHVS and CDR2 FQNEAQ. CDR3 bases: TGTGCCAGCAGCTTAGCGCGGGGGCTGGGCACTGAAGCTTTCTTT. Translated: CASSLARGLGTEAFF.

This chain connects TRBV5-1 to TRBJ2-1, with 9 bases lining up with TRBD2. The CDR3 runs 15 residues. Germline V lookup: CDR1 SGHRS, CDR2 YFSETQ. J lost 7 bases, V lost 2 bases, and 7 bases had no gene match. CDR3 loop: CASSFISGSLNEQFF. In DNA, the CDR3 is TGCGCCAGCAGCTTTATTAGCGGGAGTCTGAATGAGCAGTTCTTC.

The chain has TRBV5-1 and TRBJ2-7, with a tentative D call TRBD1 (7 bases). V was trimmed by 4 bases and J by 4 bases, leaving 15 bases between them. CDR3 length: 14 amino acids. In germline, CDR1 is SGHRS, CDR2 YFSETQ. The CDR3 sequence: CASSNGGGTYEQYF. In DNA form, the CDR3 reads TGCGCCAGCAGCAACGGAGGGGGCACATACGAGCAGTACTTC.

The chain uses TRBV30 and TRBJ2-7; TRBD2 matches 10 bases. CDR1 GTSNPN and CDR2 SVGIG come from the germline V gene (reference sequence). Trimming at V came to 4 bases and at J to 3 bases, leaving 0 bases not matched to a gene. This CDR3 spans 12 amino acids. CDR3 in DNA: TGTGCCTGGACTAGCGGGAGCTACGAGCAGTACTTC. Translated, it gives CAWTSGSYEQYF.

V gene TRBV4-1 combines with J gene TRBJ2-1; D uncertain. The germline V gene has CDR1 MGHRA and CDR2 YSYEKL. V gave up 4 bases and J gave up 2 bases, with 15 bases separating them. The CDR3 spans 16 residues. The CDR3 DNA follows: TGCGCCAGCAGCCGGTCGTCTGCGGAGACCTACAATGAGCAGTTCTTC. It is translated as CASSRSSAETYNEQFF.

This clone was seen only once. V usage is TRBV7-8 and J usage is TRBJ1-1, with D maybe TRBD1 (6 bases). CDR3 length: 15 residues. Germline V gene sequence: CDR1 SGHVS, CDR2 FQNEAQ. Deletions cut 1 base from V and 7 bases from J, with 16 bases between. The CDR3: CASSLDLRGKVEAFF. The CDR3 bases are TGTGCCAGCAGCTTAGATCTCAGGGGCAAGGTTGAAGCTTTCTTT.

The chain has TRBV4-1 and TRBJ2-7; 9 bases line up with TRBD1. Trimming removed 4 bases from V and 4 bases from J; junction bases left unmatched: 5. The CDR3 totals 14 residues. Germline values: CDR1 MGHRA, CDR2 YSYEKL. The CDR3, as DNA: TGCGCCAGCAGCCTCCGACAGGGGGGATACGAGCAGTACTTC. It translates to CASSLRQGGYEQYF.

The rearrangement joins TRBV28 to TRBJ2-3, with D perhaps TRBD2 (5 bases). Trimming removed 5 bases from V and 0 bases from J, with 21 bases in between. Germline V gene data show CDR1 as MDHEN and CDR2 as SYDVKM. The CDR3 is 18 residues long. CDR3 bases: TGTGCCAGCAGTACACTAGTTCCCATCCCTCCTAGCACAGATACGCAGTATTTT. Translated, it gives CASSTLVPIPPSTDTQYF.

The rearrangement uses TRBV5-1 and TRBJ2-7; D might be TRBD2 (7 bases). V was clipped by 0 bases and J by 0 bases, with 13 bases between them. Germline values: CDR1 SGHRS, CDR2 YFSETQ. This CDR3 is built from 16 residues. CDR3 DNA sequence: TGCGCCAGCAGCTTGGGATGGGGGGGCTCCTCCTACGAGCAGTACTTC. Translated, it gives CASSLGWGGSSYEQYF. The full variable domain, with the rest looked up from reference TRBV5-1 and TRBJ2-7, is KAGVTQTPRYLIKTRGQQVTLSCSPISGHRSVSWYQQTPGQGLQFLFEYFSETQRNKGNFPGRFSGRQFSNSRSEMNVSTLELGDSALYLCASSLGWGGSSYEQYFGPGTRLTVT.

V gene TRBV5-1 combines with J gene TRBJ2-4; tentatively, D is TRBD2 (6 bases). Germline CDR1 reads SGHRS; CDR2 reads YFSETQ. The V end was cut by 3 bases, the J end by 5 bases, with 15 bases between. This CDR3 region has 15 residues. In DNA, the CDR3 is TGCGCCAGCAGCTCCACAGGTAGGAGGGAAAACATTCAGTACTTC. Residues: CASSSTGRRENIQYF.

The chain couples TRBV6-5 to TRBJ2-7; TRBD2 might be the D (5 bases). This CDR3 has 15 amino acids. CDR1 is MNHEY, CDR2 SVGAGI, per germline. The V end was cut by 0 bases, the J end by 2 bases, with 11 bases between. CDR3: CASSYSKEVTYEQYF. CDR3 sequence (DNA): TGTGCCAGCAGTTACTCAAAGGAGGTAACCTACGAGCAGTACTTC.

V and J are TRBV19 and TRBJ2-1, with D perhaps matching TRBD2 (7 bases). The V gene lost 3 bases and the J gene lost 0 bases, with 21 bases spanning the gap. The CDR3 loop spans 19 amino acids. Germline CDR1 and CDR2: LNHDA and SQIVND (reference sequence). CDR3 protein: CASSIPRRGGGSSYNEQFF. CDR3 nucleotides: TGTGCCAGTAGTATCCCACGCAGGGGTGGCGGGAGCTCCTACAATGAGCAGTTCTTC.

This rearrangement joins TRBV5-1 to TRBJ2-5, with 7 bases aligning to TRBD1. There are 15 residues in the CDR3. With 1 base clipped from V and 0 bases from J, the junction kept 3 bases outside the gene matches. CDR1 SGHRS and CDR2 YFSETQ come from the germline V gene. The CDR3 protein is CASSLKTGYQETQYF. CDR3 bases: TGCGCCAGCAGCTTGAAGACAGGGTACCAAGAGACCCAGTACTTC.

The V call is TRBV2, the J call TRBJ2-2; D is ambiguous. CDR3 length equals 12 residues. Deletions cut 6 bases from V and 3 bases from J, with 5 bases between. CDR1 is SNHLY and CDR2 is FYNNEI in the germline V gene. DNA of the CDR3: TGTGCCAGCAGCGGGTACACCGGGGAGCTGTTTTTT. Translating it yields CASSGYTGELFF. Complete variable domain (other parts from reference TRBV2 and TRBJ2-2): EPEVTQTPSHQVTQMGQEVILRCVPISNHLYFYWYRQILGQKVEFLVSFYNNEISEKSEIFDDQFSVERPDGSNFTLKIRSTKLEDSAMYFCASSGYTGELFFGEGSRLTVL.

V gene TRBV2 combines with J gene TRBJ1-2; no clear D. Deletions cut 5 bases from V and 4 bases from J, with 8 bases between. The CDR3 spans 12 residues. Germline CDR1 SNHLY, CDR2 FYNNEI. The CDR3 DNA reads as TGTGCCAGCAGTCCAGGTAGCTATGGCTACACCTTC. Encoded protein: CASSPGSYGYTF. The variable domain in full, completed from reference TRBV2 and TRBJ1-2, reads EPEVTQTPSHQVTQMGQEVILRCVPISNHLYFYWYRQILGQKVEFLVSFYNNEISEKSEIFDDQFSVERPDGSNFTLKIRSTKLEDSAMYFCASSPGSYGYTFGSGTRLTVV.

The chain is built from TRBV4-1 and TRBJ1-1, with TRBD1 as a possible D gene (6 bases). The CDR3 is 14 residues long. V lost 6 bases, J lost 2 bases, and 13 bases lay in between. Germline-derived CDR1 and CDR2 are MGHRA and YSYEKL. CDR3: CASRVAGENTEAFF. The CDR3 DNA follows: TGCGCCAGCAGGGTTGCAGGGGAAAACACTGAAGCTTTCTTT.

This CDR3 reads CASGTLDSQETQYF. The DNA for the CDR3 is TGTGCCAGCGGGACACTGGACAGTCAAGAGACCCAGTACTTC. The chain combines TRBV6-1 with TRBJ2-5, with D perhaps TRBD1 (6 bases). CDR1 and CDR2 (germline): MNHNS, SASEGT. The CDR3 spans 14 residues. Trimming left V 8 bases short and J 2 bases short, with 15 bases between.